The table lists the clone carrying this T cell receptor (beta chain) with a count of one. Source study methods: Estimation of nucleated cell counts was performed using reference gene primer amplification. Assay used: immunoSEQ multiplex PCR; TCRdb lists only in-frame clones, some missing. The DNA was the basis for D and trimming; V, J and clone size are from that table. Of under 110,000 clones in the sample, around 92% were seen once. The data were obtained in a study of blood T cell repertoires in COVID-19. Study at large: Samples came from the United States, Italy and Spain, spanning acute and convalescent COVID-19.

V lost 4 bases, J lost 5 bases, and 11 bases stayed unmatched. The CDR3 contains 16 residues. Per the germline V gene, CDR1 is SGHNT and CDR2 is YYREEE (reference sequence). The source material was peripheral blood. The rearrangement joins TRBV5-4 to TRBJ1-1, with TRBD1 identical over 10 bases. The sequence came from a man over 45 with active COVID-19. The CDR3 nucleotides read TGTGCCAGCAGCAGGAGTTCCGGGACAGGGGAAACTGAAGCTTTCTTT. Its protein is CASSRSSGTGETEAFF. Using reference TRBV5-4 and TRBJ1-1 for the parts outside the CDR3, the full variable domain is ETGVTQSPTHLIKTRGQQVTLRCSSQSGHNTVSWYQQALGQGPQFIFQYYREEENGRGNFPPRFSGLQFPNYSSELNVNALELDDSALYLCASSRSSGTGETEAFFGQGTRLTVV.